The 4 T cell receptor beta chains reported below all come from one sample, sequenced in a study of blood T cells in healthy people across ages. Using a J-beta primer mix together with a sample-barcoded 5' primer, a second PCR was run for 7 to 11 cycles. TCRdb redid the calling of the 5' RACE reads with MiXCR, one entry per CDR3 protein. The table lists around 1.5 million distinct CDR3 sequences, almost 35% of them singletons, with approximately 10% in the top ten. The sequenced sample consisted of blood. These receptors were obtained from a woman in her 30s in good health.

The gene calls are TRBV28 and TRBJ2-7; D is perhaps TRBD2 (7 bases). V was cut by 2 bases and J by 7 bases, with 9 bases left in between. This CDR3 comprises 12 residues. Germline CDR1 and CDR2: MDHEN and SYDVKM. The CDR3 DNA sequence: TGTGCCAGCAGTTTAAGCGGGACAGAGCAGTACTTC. Its protein is CASSLSGTEQYF.

V is TRBV20-1 and J is TRBJ2-5; 8 nucleotides match TRBD2. Germline V gene data show CDR1 as DFQATT and CDR2 as SNEGSKA (reference sequence). Trimming took 7 bases from V and 5 from J; bases not matched to a gene: 6. The CDR3 runs to 12 residues. The CDR3 DNA is TGCAGTGTTAAGCGGGGGTCGGAGACCCAGTACTTC. It specifies CSVKRGSETQYF.

Concerning this clonotype: This may arise from a read error, as a much more abundant clone is one base away. This chain links TRBV29-1 with TRBJ1-2; 10 bases line up with TRBD1. The germline V gene has CDR1 SQVTM and CDR2 ANQGSEA. Trimming cost V 3 bases and J 4 bases; bases outside gene matches: 2. The CDR3 is made up of 13 amino acids. The CDR3 is CSVEGQGSYGYTF. The CDR3 DNA reads TGCAGCGTTGAGGGACAGGGGAGCTATGGCTACACCTTC. The full variable domain, completed using reference TRBV29-1 and TRBJ1-2, is SAVISQKPSRDICQRGTSLTIQCQVDSQVTMMFWYRQQPGQSLTLIATANQGSEATYESGFVIDKFPISRPNLTFSTLTVSNMSPEDSSIYLCSVEGQGSYGYTFGSGTRLTVV.

This clonotype was picked up a small number of times. The chain uses TRBV28 and TRBJ2-7, with 7 bases matching TRBD1. This CDR3 is built from 14 residues. With V trimmed by 5 bases and J by 0 bases, 4 bases remained unmatched. CDR1 and CDR2 (germline): MDHEN, SYDVKM. The CDR3 nucleotides are TGTGCCAGCAGTAGGGACAGCCTCTCCTACGAGCAGTACTTC. Translated: CASSRDSLSYEQYF.